This T cell receptor beta chain emerged from a study of CD8 T cells in ankylosing spondylitis. Study-wide findings and caveats: Some of the motif variants had earlier been found in reactive arthritis patients' fluid and blood. Clones linked with disease were CD8+ and fairly uncommon in the peripheral blood.

Concerning this clonotype itself: The target antigen is unknown.

Quantitative 5'-RACE with molecular barcodes was used to make the TCR beta libraries. TCRdb reanalysed the 5' RACE reads using MiXCR and keeps one entry per CDR3 protein. In the table there are 200,000 to 300,000 distinct CDR3 sequences, approximately 24% of which are singletons. This CDR3 is 14 amino acids long. The trim removed 8 bases at V and 8 bases at J, leaving 10 bases unmatched. V gene TRBV12-3 or TRBV12-4 combines with J gene TRBJ1-4; TRBD1 matches 8 bases. The material sequenced was blood, either unsorted or a sorted T cell fraction (not recorded which). This TCR was sampled from a male donor with ankylosing spondylitis or in good health (not recorded which). As DNA, the CDR3 is TGTGCCAGCGGACAGGGACAGTTGAAGGAAAAACTGTTTTTT. This gives the protein CASGQGQLKEKLFF.